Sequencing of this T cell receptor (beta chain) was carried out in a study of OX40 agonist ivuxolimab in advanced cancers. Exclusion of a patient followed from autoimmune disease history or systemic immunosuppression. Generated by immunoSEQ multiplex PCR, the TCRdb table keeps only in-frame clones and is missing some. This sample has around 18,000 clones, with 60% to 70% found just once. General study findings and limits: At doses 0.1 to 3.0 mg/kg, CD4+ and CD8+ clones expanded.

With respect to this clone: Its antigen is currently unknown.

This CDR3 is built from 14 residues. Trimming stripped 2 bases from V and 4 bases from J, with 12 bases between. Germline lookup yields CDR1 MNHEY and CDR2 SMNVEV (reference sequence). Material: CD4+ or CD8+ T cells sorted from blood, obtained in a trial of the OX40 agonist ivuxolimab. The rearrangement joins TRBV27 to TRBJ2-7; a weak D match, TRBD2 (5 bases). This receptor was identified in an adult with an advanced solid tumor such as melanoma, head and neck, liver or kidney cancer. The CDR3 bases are TGTGCCAGCAGTTTAGAGGGCGCGGTATACGAGCAGTACTTC. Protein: CASSLEGAVYEQYF.